The 11 T cell receptor beta chains in this list originate from one sample, sequenced in a study of human T cells and chemical hapten exposure. Using its own MiXCR run on the RACE reads, TCRdb lists one record per CDR3 protein. Here the sample spans fewer than 85,000 distinct CDR3 sequences, around 10% being singletons. Documented time point: patch test 2, 6 weeks after DPC sensitization. Treatment: therapeutic diphenylcyclopropenone sensitization with weekly scalp DPC. The starting material was whole blood, obtained in connection with sensitization to the hapten diphenylcyclopropenone (DPC). The receptors shown here come from a man younger than 35 with alopecia areata. Some clones in this sample may be carry-over from other donors' samples.

This chain uses TRBV10-3 with TRBJ1-3; D remains unclear. The CDR3 runs to 11 residues. V was trimmed by 5 bases and J by 1 base, leaving 0 bases between them. Looked up from germline, CDR1 is ENHRY and CDR2 is SYGVKD. DNA of the CDR3: TGTGCCATCAGTTCTGGAAACACCATATATTTT. It encodes CAISSGNTIYF.

The V call is TRBV7-2, the J call TRBJ1-4; 7 nucleotides match TRBD1. Germline CDR1 is SGHTA and CDR2 is FQGNSA. The CDR3 has 16 amino acids. With V trimmed by 3 bases and J by 0 bases, 4 bases remained unmatched. The CDR3 bases are TGTGCCAGCAGCTTGGGACAGATTGCAACTAATGAAAAACTGTTTTTT. Its translation is CASSLGQIATNEKLFF.

This clonotype occurred many times. The CDR3 sequence: CASSLFEQYV. Written as DNA, the CDR3 is TGTGCCAGCAGCCTCTTCGAGCAGTACGTC. This chain joins TRBV3-2 and TRBJ2-7. TRBV3-2 is flagged as a pseudogene. The CDR3 covers 10 residues.

V usage is TRBV27 and J usage is TRBJ1-5, with D perhaps TRBD1 (5 bases). This CDR3 contains 14 residues. Trimming took off 6 bases at V and 5 bases at J, with 14 bases between the two ends. Germline values: CDR1 MNHEY, CDR2 SMNVEV (reference sequence). The CDR3 nucleotides read TGTGCCAGCAGACCCGGGACGGCTTATCAGCCCCAGCATTTT. Protein sequence: CASRPGTAYQPQHF.

This clonotype was counted only a few times. This chain links TRBV27 with TRBJ2-5, with D possibly TRBD1 on 7 matching bases. This CDR3 is built from 16 residues. V was clipped by 3 bases and J by 1 base, with 15 bases between them. Germline CDR1 reads MNHEY; CDR2 reads SMNVEV (reference sequence). The CDR3 DNA reads as TGTGCCAGCAGTTTGTTCAGGGGGGCAGGCCAAGAGACCCAGTACTTC. It codes for CASSLFRGAGQETQYF.

This clonotype was seen ten or more times. The chain couples TRBV6-5 to TRBJ2-6, with D hard to call. CDR3 length: 15 amino acids. Trimming took off 2 bases at V and 2 bases at J, with 7 bases between the two ends. Germline V gene sequence: CDR1 MNHEY, CDR2 SVGAGI. This CDR3 is CASSYAAAGANVLTF. CDR3 bases: TGTGCCAGCAGTTACGCGGCAGCTGGGGCCAACGTCCTGACTTTC.

This clonotype was counted at least ten times. The rearrangement uses TRBV12-3 or TRBV12-4 and TRBJ1-3; tentatively, D is TRBD1 (6 bases). The CDR3 contains 14 residues. V shed 6 bases and J shed 1 base, with 10 bases lying between them. CDR3 sequence reads: CASRIQGSGNTIYF. CDR3 in DNA: TGTGCCAGCAGAATACAGGGTTCTGGAAACACCATATATTTT.

This clonotype came up a few times. V usage is TRBV29-1 and J usage is TRBJ1-2; a weak D match, TRBD1 (5 bases). V lost 2 bases and J lost 8, with 12 bases in between. CDR1 and CDR2 (germline): SQVTM, ANQGSEA. The CDR3 is made up of 12 amino acids. The CDR3 DNA follows: TGCAGCGTTGAACAGGGTACGAGGGGCTACACCTTC. This gives the protein CSVEQGTRGYTF.

The chain carries TRBV3-1 and TRBJ1-6; D gene unclear. The CDR3 covers 13 residues. Trimming stripped 3 bases from V and 7 bases from J, with 7 bases between. Germline V lookup: CDR1 LGHDT, CDR2 YNNKEL (reference sequence). The CDR3 nucleotides are TGTGCCAGCAGCCAGGCCCTGAATTCACCCCTCCACTTT. Translated, it gives CASSQALNSPLHF.

This clonotype was found many times. The V call is TRBV21-1, the J call TRBJ1-1; TRBD1 reflects the table's D call only, with no check against the DNA. TRBV21-1 is a recognized pseudogene. The CDR3 runs 14 residues. The CDR3 nucleotides are TGTGCCAGCAGCTGCCGGGGGCTGAACACTGAAGCTTTCTTT. This codes for CASSCRGLNTEAFF.

At least ten counts were recorded for this clonotype. The CDR3 sequence: CASSKEGLLIGEQYF. The CDR3 bases are TGTGCCAGCAGTAAAGAGGGCCTCTTAATTGGCGAGCAGTACTTC. The rearrangement links TRBV6-2 or TRBV6-3 to TRBJ2-7; D perhaps matches TRBD2 (5 bases). The CDR3 totals 15 residues. Trimming shortened V by 5 bases and J by 6 bases, and 20 bases separated the two germline ends. Germline lookup yields CDR1 MNHEY and CDR2 SVGEGT.